Included here is one T cell receptor (beta chain) sequence, with context. Its target antigen remains unknown. Qualities for individual bases were not recorded, and no much larger clone is one base off. The CDR3 runs 17 amino acids, cysteine and phenylalanine included. The read is trimmed to its CDR3 DNA, 51 bases read in frame from base 1. CDR1 is given as SEHNR and CDR2 as FQNEAQ, both from the germline V gene (reference sequence). Cut back by 0 bases and 6 bases, the V and J ends lie 20 bases apart. The cohort consisted of some 670 healthy bone marrow donors. At the time of sampling, every cohort member was nominally healthy, though immune exposures that went unrecorded were likely present. The donor tested CMV seronegative, placing the donor among the 352 seronegative members of the cohort. A peripheral blood sample was provided by each donor, and peripheral blood mononuclear cells were used for TCR beta sequencing. Genomic DNA extraction from the blood cell samples was performed with the Qiagen DNeasy Blood Extraction Kit.

Library prep was done by the immunoSEQ multiplex PCR assay. The multiplex PCR relied on a mix of 60 forward primers for TCR Vbeta segments and 13 reverse primers for TCR Jbeta segments. The CDR3 region of rearranged TCR beta genes was amplified from genomic DNA by a multiplex PCR assay. The Illumina HiSeq System was used to sequence the amplified TCR beta libraries as 87-base-pair reads. From the authors' description of their analysis: A later analysis counted about 80 million unique TCR beta chains across the 500 to 850 repertoires, and some 11 million of these chains were shared by at least two donors. Raw reads were error-corrected and collapsed into unique sequences with a nearest-neighbor algorithm that merged closely related sequences to remove PCR and sequencing errors. Alignment of CDR3 sequences to IMGT reference sequences was used to assign V, D and J gene segments. For a sequence to be retained, a match of at least six nucleotides to both a V gene segment and a J gene segment was required. Rearrangements were classified as productive when the CDR3 lacked stop codons and remained in frame with V and J, and all other rearrangements were classified as non-productive. Following IMGT convention, CDR3 was defined as the stretch from the second conserved V-encoded cysteine to the conserved J-encoded phenylalanine. In an earlier analysis of more than 550 of the donors, sequences lacking an unambiguous match to a single V gene segment were excluded. An earlier analysis of 500 to 600 of the donors classified V segments as functional when productive rearrangements were above 56.7% and as segregating when the standard deviation between donors was above 5%. A statistical classification framework was built to diagnose cytomegalovirus status from the catalog of TCR beta chain sequences. V and J gene assignment, in a later analysis, came from comparing TCR nucleotide sequences with IMGT/GENE-DB human TR gene sequences. Using the TCRdist pipeline, a later analysis assigned CDR3 sequences along with most-parsimonious VDJ recombination scenarios. A later analysis defined each TCR beta chain by its CDR3 amino acid sequence plus V-gene family, and excluded reads lacking a unique V-gene family. To address suspected cross-contamination and a sequencing artifact, a later analysis removed 592 highly shared, low-generation-probability nucleotide sequences. In a later analysis, a clonal expansion index was calculated for each public chain from normalized within-repertoire ranks of inferred template counts. Generation probabilities in a later analysis came from a VDJ recombination model fitted to out-of-frame rearrangements, and those results were checked against IGoR. In a later analysis, TCR-TCR, TCR-HLA and TCR-CMV co-occurrence was scored with hypergeometric tests, and a repertoire-size bias correction was applied to TCR pairs. To estimate false discovery rates, a later analysis permuted the HLA or CMV assignments 20 times. In a later analysis, co-occurring TCRs were grouped with DBSCAN, and TCRdist sequence similarity was added when clustering was performed within HLA-allele-positive subsets. Repertoires with fewer than 30,000 or more than 120,000 public chains were left out of co-occurrence clustering, as were about 5 repertoires with anomalous nucleotide sharing. TCRdb holds this immuneACCESS table with in-frame rearrangements only. Some clones are missing; in checked studies, unresolved V genes explain under half, and the rest has no known cause. That table gives V, J and clone size, and the DNA gave D and trimming. Here the sample has 140,000 to 150,000 clones; roughly a tenth occur a single time. In total, the top ten clones hold around 1.9% of the sample.

The data were taken from a study of cytomegalovirus exposure and HLA in healthy donors (dated by TCRdb to the late 2010s). At the level of the whole study: In an earlier analysis of 587 of the donors, about 270 Gb of sequence data and 95 million to 130 million unique TCR beta sequences from 150 million to 200 million T cells were reported. The number of donors typed differed by locus, with about 629-640 for A, B, C, DRB1 and DQB1, roughly 550 for DQA1, under 610 for DPA1, and some 450 for DPB1. The aim of the study was to test whether cataloging public T cell receptors could identify signatures of past pathogen exposure. The T cell repertoires of 700 or so subjects were profiled by immunosequencing and related to cytomegalovirus serostatus. Rather than using new phenotypic data, the later analysis identified candidate immune exposures from TCR beta sequences and from how often those sequences occurred across donors. A later genetic analysis used genome-wide SNP genotypes for about three fifths of the 666 donors, treating that subset as a discovery cohort. Every discovery cohort repertoire had been produced on one sequencing platform. An earlier analysis of roughly 580 of the donors used high-throughput TCR beta sequencing to judge whether each TCR beta V gene segment behaved as functional or pseudogenic. Among about 360 genotyped donors of the cohort, an average of about 240,000 unique TCR beta nucleotide sequences were sequenced per donor, roughly 20% of them non-productive. Class I and class II HLA loci were covered by the typing at four-digit resolution. Around 320 gigabases of sequencing data and tens of millions of unique TCR sequences were included in an early release covering around 600 HLA-typed donors. Alongside the repertoire data, information on donor age, sex, ethnicity and CMV serostatus was compiled. A later analysis re-analyzed previously published TCR beta repertoires from roughly 600 donors and added high-resolution HLA genotyping to study TCR occurrence patterns. Besides the first cohort of 666 subjects, a separate validation cohort made up of roughly 120 different subjects was used. Of the roughly 410 genotyped donors, less than 90% were placed in the genetic ancestry cluster associated with self-reported Caucasian donors. Because of strong linkage in the cohort, roughly five DR-DQ haplotypes were treated as single units for association and clustering. To predict cytomegalovirus infection status, the study combined high-throughput TCR immunosequencing, statistical association of individual TCRs with disease status, and machine learning. Study-wide findings and limitations: When HLA alleles, especially DR and DQ, strongly co-occurred, TCR associations were difficult to assign to individual alleles. The classifier was reported to diagnose cytomegalovirus status with high specificity and sensitivity in both the original and validation cohorts. According to a later analysis, most CMV-associated TCR beta chains appeared to be HLA-restricted, and the HLA associations seemed to be driven largely by CMV exposure. A few of the identified cytomegalovirus-associated TCR beta chains were confirmed in vitro to be specific for cytomegalovirus antigens. In a later analysis, TCR association rates were found to vary across HLA loci, with the most associated TCRs seen for DRB1 alleles and the fewest for HLA-C alleles. In this cohort, only TCR beta chains were sequenced, and detectable features were limited by the absence of alpha or paired-chain data. The authors suggested that the approach could potentially be generalized to other disease states and immunological phenotypes. The earlier analysis of about 600 of the donors excluded approximately 17 rarely observed V segments, including chromosome 9 orphons, because counts were too low. A later genetic analysis reported fewer N-insertions in productive TCRs among donors in an Asian-associated ancestry cluster than the roughly 670-donor mean. In a later analysis, around 17,000 TCR beta sequences were associated with specific HLA alleles at a false discovery rate of 0.05. Because HLA typing was missing for some donors at each locus, association tests included only the typed subset. A further reported finding was that TCR beta sequences accurately predicted the HLA-A and HLA-B alleles for most subjects in the first cohort. Sequencing depth was assumed to be roughly uniform across donors in the presence/absence analyses, though that assumption may not hold. Because the 87-base-pair reads could not distinguish some IMGT-functional V segments, including TRBV6-2 and TRBV6-3, those segments were excluded. Most TCR sequences were observed very rarely across donors, whereas some public TCRs were present in many individuals. Immune exposure information for the cohort was limited to CMV serostatus. A cluster of highly shared sequence variants was judged likely to be a technical artifact of the sequencing pipeline. In a later analysis, HLA-associated TCR beta chains were found to be more clonally expanded and to have lower generation probabilities than equally common non-associated chains. Several of the top co-occurrence clusters appeared to be linked to parvovirus B19, influenza, CMV and Epstein-Barr virus, according to a later analysis. Linkage disequilibrium might explain the correlated functional status among segregating V segments, but an unknown experimental factor could not be ruled out. In the study, around 160 TCR beta chains were listed as associated with cytomegalovirus. An earlier analysis of approximately 600 of the donors showed that most TCR beta V segments appeared in productive rearrangements either about 87% or about 30% of the time, which broadly matched IMGT annotations. An association between a missense DCLRE1C variant and V-gene and J-gene trimming of TCR beta chains was found in a later genetic analysis and replicated in an independent cohort.

The sequenced sample was PBMCs. Here the chain combines TRBV7-9 and TRBJ1-1, with the D gene call left open. This TCR was recovered from a male donor in good health and CMV-seronegative. The DNA sequence follows: TGTGCCAGCAGCTTAGCCCGACCCGGGAGGGCTAGGGCTGAAGCTTTCTTT. Its protein product is CASSLARPGRARAEAFF.